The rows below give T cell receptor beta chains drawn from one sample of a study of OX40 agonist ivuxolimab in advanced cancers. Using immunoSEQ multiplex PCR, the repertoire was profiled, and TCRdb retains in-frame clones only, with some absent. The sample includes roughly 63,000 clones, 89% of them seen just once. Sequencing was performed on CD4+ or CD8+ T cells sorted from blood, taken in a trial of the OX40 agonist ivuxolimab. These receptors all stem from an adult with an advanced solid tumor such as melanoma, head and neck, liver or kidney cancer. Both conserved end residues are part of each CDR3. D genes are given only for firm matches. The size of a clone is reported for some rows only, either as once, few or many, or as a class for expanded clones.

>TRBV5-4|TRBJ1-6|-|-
CASSPHPRQELHF
TGTGCCAGCAGCCCTCATCCTCGACAGGAACTCCACTTT
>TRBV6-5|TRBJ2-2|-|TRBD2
CASSYWLAGVTGELFF
TGTGCCAGCAGTTACTGGCTAGCGGGAGTTACCGGGGAGCTGTTTTTT
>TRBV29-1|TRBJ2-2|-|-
CSVLNENTGELFF
TGCAGCGTCCTCAATGAGAACACCGGGGAGCTGTTTTTT
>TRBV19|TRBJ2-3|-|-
CAIGQGDTQYF
TGTGCCATAGGTCAAGGGGATACGCAGTATTTT
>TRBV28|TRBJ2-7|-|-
CASSYRDLTGYEQYF
TGTGCCAGCAGTTACCGGGACCTAACAGGCTACGAGCAGTACTTC
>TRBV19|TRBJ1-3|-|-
CASSGAYTIYF
TGTGCCAGTAGTGGTGCGTACACCATATATTTT
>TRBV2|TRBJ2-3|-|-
CASRDDPGALLTDTQYF
TGTGCCAGCAGAGACGACCCCGGAGCGCTTCTCACAGATACGCAGTATTTT
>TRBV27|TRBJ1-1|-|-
CASSIWANTEAFF
TGTGCCAGCAGTATTTGGGCGAACACTGAAGCTTTCTTT
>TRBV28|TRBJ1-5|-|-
CASVGGDQPQHF
TGTGCCAGCGTGGGGGGCGATCAGCCCCAGCATTTT
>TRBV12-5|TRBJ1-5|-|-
CASGLTGNQPQHF
TGTGCTAGTGGTTTGACTGGGAATCAGCCCCAGCATTTT
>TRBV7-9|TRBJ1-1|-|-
CASSSTGLNTEAFF
TGTGCCAGCAGCTCAACAGGGCTGAACACTGAAGCTTTCTTT
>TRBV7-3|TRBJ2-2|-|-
CASSPSSNSGELFF
TGTGCCAGCAGCCCTAGCAGCAACAGCGGGGAGCTGTTTTTT
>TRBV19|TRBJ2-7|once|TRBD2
CASSWTSGRASYEQYF
TGTGCCAGTAGCTGGACTAGCGGGAGGGCGTCCTACGAGCAGTACTTC
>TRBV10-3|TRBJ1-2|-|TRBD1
CAISVPGQAKYGYTF
TGTGCCATCAGTGTCCCGGGACAGGCTAAGTATGGCTACACCTTC
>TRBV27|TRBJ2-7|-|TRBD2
CASSSGGEQYF
TGTGCCAGCAGTTCGGGGGGGGAGCAGTACTTC
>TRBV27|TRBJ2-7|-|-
CASSLSVGSEQYF
TGTGCCAGCAGTTTGTCGGTTGGAAGCGAGCAGTACTTC
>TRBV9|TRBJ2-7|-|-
CASSAQGSEQYF
TGTGCCAGCAGCGCACAGGGAAGCGAGCAGTACTTC
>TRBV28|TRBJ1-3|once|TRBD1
CASNLIQGADTIYF
TGTGCCAGCAACCTTATACAGGGGGCTGACACCATATATTTT
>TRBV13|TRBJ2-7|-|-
CASSLGGRGESYEQYF
TGTGCCAGCAGCTTAGGCGGCAGGGGGGAGTCCTACGAGCAGTACTTC
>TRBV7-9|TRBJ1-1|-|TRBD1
CASSPQQGYATEAFF
TGTGCCAGCAGCCCCCAACAGGGGTATGCCACTGAAGCTTTCTTT
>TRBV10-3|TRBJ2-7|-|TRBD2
CATAGLAGGGVYEQYF
TGTGCCACCGCAGGACTAGCGGGGGGAGGGGTCTACGAGCAGTACTTC
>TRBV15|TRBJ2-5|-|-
CATSRVGRKETQYF
TGTGCCACCAGCAGAGTGGGGAGGAAAGAGACACAGTACTTC
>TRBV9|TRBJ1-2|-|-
CASSVEGANYGYTF
TGTGCCAGCAGCGTAGAGGGAGCTAACTATGGCTACACCTTC
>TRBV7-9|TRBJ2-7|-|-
CASSPPGYEQYF
TGTGCCAGCAGCCCCCCTGGCTACGAGCAGTACTTC
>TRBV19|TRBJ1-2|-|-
CASSESGLRTLYGYTF
TGTGCCAGTAGTGAGTCAGGCCTACGTACCCTCTATGGCTACACCTTC
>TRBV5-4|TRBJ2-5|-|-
CASSFPMEETQYF
TGTGCCAGCAGCTTCCCGATGGAAGAGACCCAGTACTTC
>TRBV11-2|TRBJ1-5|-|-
CASSLGQNQPQHF
TGTGCCAGCAGCTTAGGGCAAAATCAGCCCCAGCATTTT
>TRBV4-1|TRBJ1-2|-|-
CASSQVEGSVYGYTF
TGCGCCAGCAGCCAAGTCGAGGGTTCCGTCTATGGCTACACCTTC
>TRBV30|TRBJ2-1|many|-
CAWSPVGNEQFF
TGTGCCTGGAGTCCCGTGGGCAATGAGCAGTTCTTC
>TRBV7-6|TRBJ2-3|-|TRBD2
CASRSLAGETDTQYF
TGTGCCAGCAGGTCCCTAGCGGGGGAAACAGATACGCAGTATTTT
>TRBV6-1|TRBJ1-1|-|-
CASSGQAGTEAFF
TGTGCCAGCAGTGGACAAGCAGGAACTGAAGCTTTCTTT
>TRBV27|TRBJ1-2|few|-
CASSLRKGSVYGYTF
TGTGCCAGCAGTTTGAGAAAGGGGTCGGTATATGGCTACACCTTC
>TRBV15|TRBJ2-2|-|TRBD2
CATSGPVGLAGSGELFF
TGTGCCACCAGCGGACCGGTAGGGCTAGCGGGGAGCGGGGAGCTGTTTTTT
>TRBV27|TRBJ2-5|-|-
CASSLLGGPQETQYF
TGTGCCAGCAGTTTACTCGGAGGCCCCCAAGAGACCCAGTACTTC
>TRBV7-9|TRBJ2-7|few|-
CASSFVRDYEQYF
TGTGCCAGCAGCTTTGTCCGGGACTACGAGCAGTACTTC
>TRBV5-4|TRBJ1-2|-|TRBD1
CASSPQGAYGYTF
TGTGCCAGCAGCCCCCAGGGGGCCTATGGCTACACCTTC
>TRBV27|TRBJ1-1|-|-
CASSFGGGQTEAFF
TGTGCCAGCAGTTTCGGGGGGGGGCAAACTGAAGCTTTCTTT
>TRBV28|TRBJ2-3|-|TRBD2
CASSSSYLAGEGGEADTQYF
TGTGCCAGCAGTTCCTCATACCTAGCGGGAGAAGGTGGGGAAGCAGATACGCAGTATTTT
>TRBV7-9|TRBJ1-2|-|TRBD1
CASSQTGGSGYTF
TGTGCCAGCAGCCAGACAGGGGGCAGTGGCTACACCTTC
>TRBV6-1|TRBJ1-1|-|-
CASSERHVRNTEAFF
TGTGCCAGCAGTGAAAGACACGTACGGAACACTGAAGCTTTCTTT
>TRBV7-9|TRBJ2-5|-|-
CASSLQGRQETQYF
TGTGCCAGCAGCCTTCAAGGGAGGCAAGAGACCCAGTACTTC
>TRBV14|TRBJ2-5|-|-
CASSQFGQHQETQYF
TGTGCCAGCAGCCAATTCGGACAACACCAAGAGACCCAGTACTTC
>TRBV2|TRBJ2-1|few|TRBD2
CASSPTSGRRYNEQFF
TGTGCCAGCAGTCCGACTAGCGGGAGGAGATACAATGAGCAGTTCTTC
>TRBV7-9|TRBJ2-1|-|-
CALARVAGNSYNEQFF
TGTGCCCTCGCCCGGGTTGCGGGTAACTCCTACAATGAGCAGTTCTTC
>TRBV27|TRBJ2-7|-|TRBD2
CASGIAGSYEQYF
TGTGCCAGCGGGATAGCGGGATCCTACGAGCAGTACTTC
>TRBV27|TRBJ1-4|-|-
CASSLWGRGATNEKLFF
TGTGCCAGCAGTTTATGGGGGAGGGGTGCAACTAATGAAAAACTGTTTTTT
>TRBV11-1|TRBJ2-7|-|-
CASSSFVLTGQIYEQYF
TGTGCCAGCAGCAGTTTTGTTTTGACGGGACAAATCTACGAGCAGTACTTC
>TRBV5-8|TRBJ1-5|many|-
CASTFGQPQHF
TGTGCCAGCACCTTCGGGCAGCCCCAGCATTTT
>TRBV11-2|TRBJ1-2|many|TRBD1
CASSSGGQGHYGYTF
TGTGCCAGCAGCTCCGGCGGACAGGGCCACTATGGCTACACCTTC
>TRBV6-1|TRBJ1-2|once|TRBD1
CASSEEDRAPNYGYTF
TGTGCCAGCAGTGAAGAAGACAGGGCCCCTAACTATGGCTACACCTTC
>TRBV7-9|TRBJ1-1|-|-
CASSLSSMNTEAFF
TGTGCCAGCAGCTTATCGAGCATGAACACTGAAGCTTTCTTT
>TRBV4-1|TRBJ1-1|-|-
CASSQGPLRAEAFF
TGCGCCAGCAGCCAAGGGCCACTGAGGGCTGAAGCTTTCTTT
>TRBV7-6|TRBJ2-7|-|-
CASSLGSGYEQYF
TGTGCCAGCAGCTTAGGGTCCGGGTACGAGCAGTACTTC
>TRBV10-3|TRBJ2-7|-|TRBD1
CAIRPGTVYEQYF
TGTGCCATCAGGCCCGGGACAGTCTACGAGCAGTACTTC
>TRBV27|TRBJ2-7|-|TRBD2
CASSLVRDYSYEQYF
TGTGCCAGCAGTCTAGTCCGGGACTACTCCTACGAGCAGTACTTC